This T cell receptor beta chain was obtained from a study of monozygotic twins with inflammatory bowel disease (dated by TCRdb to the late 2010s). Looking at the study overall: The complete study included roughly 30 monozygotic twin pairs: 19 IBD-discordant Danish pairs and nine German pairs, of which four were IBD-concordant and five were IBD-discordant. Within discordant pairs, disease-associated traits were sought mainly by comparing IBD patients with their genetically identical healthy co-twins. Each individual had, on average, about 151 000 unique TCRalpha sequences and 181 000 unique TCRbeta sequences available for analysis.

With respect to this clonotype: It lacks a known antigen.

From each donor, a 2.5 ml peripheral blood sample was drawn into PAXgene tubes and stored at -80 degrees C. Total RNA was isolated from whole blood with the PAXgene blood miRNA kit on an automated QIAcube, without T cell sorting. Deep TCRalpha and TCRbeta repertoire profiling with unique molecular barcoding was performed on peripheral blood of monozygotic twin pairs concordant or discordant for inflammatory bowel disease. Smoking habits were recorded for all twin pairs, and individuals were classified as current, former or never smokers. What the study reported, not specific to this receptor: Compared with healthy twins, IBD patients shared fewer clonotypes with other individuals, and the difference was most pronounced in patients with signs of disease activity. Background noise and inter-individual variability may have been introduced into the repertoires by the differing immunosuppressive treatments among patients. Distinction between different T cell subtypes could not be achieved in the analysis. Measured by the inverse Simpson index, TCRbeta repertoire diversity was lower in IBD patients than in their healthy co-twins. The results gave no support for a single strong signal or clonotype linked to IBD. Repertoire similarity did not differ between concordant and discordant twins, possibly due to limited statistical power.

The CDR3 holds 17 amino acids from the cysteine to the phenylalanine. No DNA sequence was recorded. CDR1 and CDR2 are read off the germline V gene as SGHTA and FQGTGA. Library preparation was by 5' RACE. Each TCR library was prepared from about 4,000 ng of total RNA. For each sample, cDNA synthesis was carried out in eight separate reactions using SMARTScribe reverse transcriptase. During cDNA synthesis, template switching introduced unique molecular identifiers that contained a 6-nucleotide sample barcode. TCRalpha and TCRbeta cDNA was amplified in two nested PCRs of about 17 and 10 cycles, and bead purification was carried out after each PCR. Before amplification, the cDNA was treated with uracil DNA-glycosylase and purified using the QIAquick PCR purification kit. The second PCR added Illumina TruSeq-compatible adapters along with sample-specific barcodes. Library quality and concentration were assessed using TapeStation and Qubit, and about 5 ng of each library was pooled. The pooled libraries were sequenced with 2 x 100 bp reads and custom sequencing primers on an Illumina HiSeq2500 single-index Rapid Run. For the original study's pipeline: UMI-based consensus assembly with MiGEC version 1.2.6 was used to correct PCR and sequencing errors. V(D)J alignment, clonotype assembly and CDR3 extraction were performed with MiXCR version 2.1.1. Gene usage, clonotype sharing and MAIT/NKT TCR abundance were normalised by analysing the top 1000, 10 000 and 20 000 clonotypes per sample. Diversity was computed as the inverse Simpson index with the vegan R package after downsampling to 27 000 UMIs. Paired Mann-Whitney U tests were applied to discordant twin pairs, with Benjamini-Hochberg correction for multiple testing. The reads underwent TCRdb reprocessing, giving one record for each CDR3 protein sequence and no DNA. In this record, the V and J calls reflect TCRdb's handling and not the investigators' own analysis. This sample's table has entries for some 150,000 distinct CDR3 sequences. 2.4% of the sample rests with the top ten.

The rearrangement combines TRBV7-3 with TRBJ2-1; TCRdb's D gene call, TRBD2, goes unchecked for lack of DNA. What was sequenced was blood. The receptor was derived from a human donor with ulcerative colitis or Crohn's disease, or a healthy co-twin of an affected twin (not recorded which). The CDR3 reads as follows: CASSLLGASGSYNEQFF.